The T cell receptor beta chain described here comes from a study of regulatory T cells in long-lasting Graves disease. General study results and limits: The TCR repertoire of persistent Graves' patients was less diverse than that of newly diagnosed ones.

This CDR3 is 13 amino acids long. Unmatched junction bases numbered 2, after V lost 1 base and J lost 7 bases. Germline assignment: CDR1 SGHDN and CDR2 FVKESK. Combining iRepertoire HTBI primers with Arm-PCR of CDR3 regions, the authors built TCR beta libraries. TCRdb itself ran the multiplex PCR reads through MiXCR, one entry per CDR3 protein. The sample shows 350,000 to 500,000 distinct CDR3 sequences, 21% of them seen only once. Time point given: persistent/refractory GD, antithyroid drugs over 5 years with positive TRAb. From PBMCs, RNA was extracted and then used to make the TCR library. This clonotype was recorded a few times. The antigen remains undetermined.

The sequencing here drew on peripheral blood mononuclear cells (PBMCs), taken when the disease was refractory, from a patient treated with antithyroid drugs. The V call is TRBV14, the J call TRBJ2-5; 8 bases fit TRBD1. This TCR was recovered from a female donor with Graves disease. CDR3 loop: CASSQVQGVTQYF. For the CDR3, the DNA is TGTGCCAGCAGCCAAGTACAGGGGGTGACCCAGTACTTC.